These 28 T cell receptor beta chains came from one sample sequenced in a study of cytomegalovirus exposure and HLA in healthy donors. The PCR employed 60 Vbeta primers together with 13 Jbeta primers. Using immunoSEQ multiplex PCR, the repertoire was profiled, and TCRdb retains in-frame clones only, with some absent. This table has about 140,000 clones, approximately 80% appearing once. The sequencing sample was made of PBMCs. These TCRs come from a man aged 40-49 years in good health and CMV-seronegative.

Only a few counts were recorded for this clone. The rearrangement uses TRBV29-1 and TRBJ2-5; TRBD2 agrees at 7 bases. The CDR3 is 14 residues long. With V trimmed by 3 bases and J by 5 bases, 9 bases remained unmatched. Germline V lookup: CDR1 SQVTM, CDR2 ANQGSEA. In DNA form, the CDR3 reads TGCAGCGTTGATCTGCGCGGGAGTCAGGAGACCCAGTACTTC. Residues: CSVDLRGSQETQYF.

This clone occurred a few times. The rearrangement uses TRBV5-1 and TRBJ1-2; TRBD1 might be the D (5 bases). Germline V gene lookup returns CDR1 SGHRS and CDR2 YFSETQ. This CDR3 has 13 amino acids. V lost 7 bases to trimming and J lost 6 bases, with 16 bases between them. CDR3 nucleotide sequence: TGCGCCAGCGGTGGTCAGGGAGGGAATGGCTACACCTTC. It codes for CASGGQGGNGYTF.

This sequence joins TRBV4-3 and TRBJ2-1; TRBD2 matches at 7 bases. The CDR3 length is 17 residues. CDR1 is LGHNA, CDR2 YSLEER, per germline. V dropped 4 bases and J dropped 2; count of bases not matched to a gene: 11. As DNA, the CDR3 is TGCGCCAGCAGCCTAACTTGGGGGGGGGAGACCTACAATGAGCAGTTCTTC. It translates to CASSLTWGGETYNEQFF.

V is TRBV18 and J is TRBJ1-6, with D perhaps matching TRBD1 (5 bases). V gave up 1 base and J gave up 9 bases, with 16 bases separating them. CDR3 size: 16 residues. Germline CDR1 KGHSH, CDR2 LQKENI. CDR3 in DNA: TGTGCCAGCTCACCACTTGACAGAGAGCCTTCTTCACCCCTCCACTTT. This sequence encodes CASSPLDREPSSPLHF. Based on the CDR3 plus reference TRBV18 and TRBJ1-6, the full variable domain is NAGVMQNPRHLVRRRGQEARLRCSPMKGHSHVYWYRQLPEEGLKFMVYLQKENIIDESGMPKERFSAEFPKEGPSILRIQQVVRGDSAAYFCASSPLDREPSSPLHFGNGTRLTVT.

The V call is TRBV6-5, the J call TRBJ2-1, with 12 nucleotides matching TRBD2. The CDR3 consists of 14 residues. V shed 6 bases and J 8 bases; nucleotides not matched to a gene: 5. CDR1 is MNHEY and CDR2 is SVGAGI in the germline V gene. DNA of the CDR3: TGTGCCAGCAGGACTAGCGGGAGAGTCGATGAGCAGTTCTTC. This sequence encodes CASRTSGRVDEQFF.

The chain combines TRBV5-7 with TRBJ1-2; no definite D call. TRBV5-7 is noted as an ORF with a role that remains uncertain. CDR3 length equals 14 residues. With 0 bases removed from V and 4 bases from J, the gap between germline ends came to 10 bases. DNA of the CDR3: TGTGCCAGCAGCTTGGATGCGGGTACCTATGGCTACACCTTC. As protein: CASSLDAGTYGYTF.

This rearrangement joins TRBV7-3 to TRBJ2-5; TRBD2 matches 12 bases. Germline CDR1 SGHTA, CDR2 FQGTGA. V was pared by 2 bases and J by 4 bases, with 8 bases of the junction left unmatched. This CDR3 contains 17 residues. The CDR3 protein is CASSLGTSGSETETQYF. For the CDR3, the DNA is TGTGCCAGCAGCTTAGGGACTAGCGGGTCCGAAACAGAGACCCAGTACTTC.

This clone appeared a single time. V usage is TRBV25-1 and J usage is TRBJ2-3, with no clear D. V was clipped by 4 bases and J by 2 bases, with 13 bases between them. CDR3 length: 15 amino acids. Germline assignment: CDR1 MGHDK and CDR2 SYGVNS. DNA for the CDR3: TGTGCCAGCAGTGCCGCAGGATCCCCCACAGATACGCAGTATTTT. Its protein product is CASSAAGSPTDTQYF.

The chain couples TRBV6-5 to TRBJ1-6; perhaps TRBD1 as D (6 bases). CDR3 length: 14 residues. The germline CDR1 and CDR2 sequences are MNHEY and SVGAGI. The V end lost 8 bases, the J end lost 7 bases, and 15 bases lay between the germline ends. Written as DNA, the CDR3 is TGTGCCAGCGGCAGACAGGTCGGCAATTCACCCCTCCACTTT. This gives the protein CASGRQVGNSPLHF.

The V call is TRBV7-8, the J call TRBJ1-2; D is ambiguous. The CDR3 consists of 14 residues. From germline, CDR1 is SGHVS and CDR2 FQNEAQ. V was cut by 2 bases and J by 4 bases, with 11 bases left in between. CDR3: CASSLLADSYGYTF. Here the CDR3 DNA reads TGTGCCAGCAGCTTATTGGCGGATTCCTATGGCTACACCTTC.

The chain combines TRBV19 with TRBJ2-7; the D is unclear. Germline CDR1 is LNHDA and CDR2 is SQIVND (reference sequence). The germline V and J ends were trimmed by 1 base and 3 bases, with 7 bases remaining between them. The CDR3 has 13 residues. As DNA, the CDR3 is TGTGCCAGTAGTATAGGCAGAAACTACGAGCAGTACTTC. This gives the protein CASSIGRNYEQYF.

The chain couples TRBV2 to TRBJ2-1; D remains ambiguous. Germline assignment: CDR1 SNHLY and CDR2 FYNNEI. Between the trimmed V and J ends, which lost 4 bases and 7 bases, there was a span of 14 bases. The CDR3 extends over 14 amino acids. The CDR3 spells CASSGELVVNEQFF. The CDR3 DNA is TGTGCCAGCAGTGGTGAGTTGGTGGTGAATGAGCAGTTCTTC.

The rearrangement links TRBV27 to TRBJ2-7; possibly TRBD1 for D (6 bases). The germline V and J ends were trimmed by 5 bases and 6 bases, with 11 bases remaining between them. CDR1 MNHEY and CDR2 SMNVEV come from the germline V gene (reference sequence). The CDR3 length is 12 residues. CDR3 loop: CASSLTGTEQYF. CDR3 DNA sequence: TGTGCCAGCAGTCTCACAGGGACCGAGCAGTACTTC.

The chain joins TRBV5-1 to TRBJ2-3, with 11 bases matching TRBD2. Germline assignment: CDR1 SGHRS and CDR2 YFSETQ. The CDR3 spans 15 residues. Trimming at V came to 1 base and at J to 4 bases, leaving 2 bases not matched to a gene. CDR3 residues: CASSLSSGRSDTQYF. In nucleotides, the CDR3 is TGCGCCAGCAGCTTGTCTAGCGGGAGGTCAGATACGCAGTATTTT.

The CDR3 protein is CASSATGAPNQPQHF. CDR3 DNA sequence: TGTGCCAGCAGTGCGACAGGGGCCCCCAATCAGCCCCAGCATTTT. This rearrangement joins TRBV2 to TRBJ1-5; 8 bases agree with TRBD1. Germline values: CDR1 SNHLY, CDR2 FYNNEI. J was trimmed by 3 bases and V by 4 bases; bases with no gene match: 5. This CDR3 has 15 amino acids. Drawing the rest from reference TRBV2 and TRBJ1-5, the complete variable domain is EPEVTQTPSHQVTQMGQEVILRCVPISNHLYFYWYRQILGQKVEFLVSFYNNEISEKSEIFDDQFSVERPDGSNFTLKIRSTKLEDSAMYFCASSATGAPNQPQHFGDGTRLSIL.

CDR3 DNA: TGTGCCAGCAGTTTATACGGGGGACTAGCGGGGGGGCCCGAGCAGTACTTC. It yields the protein CASSLYGGLAGGPEQYF. The chain has TRBV28 and TRBJ2-7; 16 bases fit TRBD2. CDR3 length: 17 residues. Germline assignment: CDR1 MDHEN and CDR2 SYDVKM. V lost 1 base and J lost 6; bases outside the gene matches: 6.

The CDR3 here is CASSLADFWDYGYTF. CDR3 DNA: TGTGCCAGCAGCTTGGCCGACTTCTGGGACTATGGCTACACCTTC. V and J are TRBV5-5 and TRBJ1-2; D is unclear. The CDR3 totals 15 residues. V lost 0 bases, J lost 3 bases, and 12 bases lay in between. Germline V CDR1 and CDR2: SGHKS, YYEKEE (reference sequence).

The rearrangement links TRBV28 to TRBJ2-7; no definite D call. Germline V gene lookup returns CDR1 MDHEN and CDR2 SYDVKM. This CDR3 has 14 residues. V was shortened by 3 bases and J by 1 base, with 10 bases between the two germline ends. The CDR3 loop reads CASSFELKSYEQYF. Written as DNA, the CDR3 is TGTGCCAGCAGTTTCGAGCTCAAATCCTACGAGCAGTACTTC. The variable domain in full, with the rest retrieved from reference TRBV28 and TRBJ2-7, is DVKVTQSSRYLVKRTGEKVFLECVQDMDHENMFWYRQDPGLGLRLIYFSYDVKMKEKGDIPEGYSVSREKKERFSLILESASTNQTSMYLCASSFELKSYEQYFGPGTRLTVT.

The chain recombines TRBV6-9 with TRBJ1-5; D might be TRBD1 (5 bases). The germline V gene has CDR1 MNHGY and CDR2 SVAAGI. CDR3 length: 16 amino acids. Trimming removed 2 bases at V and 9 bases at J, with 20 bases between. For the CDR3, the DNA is TGTGCCAGCAGTTATGTCCTGACAGAGCCTTCTGGGCCCCAGCATTTT. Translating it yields CASSYVLTEPSGPQHF.

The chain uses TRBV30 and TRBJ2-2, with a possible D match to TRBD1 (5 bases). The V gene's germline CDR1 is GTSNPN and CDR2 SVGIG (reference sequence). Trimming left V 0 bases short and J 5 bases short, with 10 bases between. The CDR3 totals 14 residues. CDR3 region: CAWSVTAGTGELFF. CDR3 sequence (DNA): TGTGCCTGGAGTGTTACCGCAGGGACCGGGGAGCTGTTTTTT.

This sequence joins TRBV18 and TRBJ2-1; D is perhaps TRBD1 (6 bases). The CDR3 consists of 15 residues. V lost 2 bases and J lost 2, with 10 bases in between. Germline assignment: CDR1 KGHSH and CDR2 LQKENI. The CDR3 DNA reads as TGTGCCAGCTCACCATCCAGGGGTGCCTACAATGAGCAGTTCTTC. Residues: CASSPSRGAYNEQFF.

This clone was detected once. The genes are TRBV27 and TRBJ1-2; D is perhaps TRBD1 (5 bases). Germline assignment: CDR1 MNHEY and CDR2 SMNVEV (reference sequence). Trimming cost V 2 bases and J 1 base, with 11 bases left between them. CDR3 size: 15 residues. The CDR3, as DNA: TGTGCCAGCAGTTTAGCAGGGATCGGTAACTATGGCTACACCTTC. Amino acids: CASSLAGIGNYGYTF.

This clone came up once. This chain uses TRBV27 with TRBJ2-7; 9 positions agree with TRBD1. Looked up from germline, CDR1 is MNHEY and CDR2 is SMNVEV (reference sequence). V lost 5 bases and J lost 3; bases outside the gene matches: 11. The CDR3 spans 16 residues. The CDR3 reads CASSPHLTTGGYEQYF. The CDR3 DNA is TGTGCCAGCAGTCCCCACCTCACGACAGGGGGCTACGAGCAGTACTTC.

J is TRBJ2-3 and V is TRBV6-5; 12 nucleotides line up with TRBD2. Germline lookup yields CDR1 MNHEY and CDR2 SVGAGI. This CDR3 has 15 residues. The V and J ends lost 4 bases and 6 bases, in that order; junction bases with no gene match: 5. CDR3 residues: CASSSTSGSGDTQYF. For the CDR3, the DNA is TGTGCCAGCAGTTCGACTAGCGGGAGTGGGGATACGCAGTATTTT.

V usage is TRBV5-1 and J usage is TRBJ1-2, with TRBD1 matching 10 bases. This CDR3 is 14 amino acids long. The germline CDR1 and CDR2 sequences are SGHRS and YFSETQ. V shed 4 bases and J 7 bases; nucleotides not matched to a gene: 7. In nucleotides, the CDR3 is TGCGCCAGCAGCACCGGGACAGGGGTTGGTGGCTACACCTTC. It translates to CASSTGTGVGGYTF.

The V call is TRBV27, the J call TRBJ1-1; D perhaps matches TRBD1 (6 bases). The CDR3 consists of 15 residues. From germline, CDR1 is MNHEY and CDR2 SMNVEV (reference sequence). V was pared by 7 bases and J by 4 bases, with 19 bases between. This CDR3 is CASTYGGHGITEAFF. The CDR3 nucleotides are TGTGCCAGCACCTACGGGGGGCACGGTATCACTGAAGCTTTCTTT.

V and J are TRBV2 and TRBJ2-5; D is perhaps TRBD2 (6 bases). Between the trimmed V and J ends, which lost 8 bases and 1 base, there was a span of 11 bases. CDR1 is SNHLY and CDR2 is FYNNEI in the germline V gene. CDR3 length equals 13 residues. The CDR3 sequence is CASGRDSQETQYF. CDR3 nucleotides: TGTGCCAGCGGACGGGACTCCCAAGAGACCCAGTACTTC.

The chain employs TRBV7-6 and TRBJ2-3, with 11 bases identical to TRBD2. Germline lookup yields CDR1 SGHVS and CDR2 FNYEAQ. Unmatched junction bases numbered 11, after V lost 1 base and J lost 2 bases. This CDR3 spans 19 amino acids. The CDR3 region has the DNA TGTGCCAGCAGCTTAGGACTAGCGGGACGATTTGTCTTCACAGATACGCAGTATTTT. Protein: CASSLGLAGRFVFTDTQYF.